A selection of T cell receptor beta chains follows, all from one sample in a study of cytomegalovirus exposure and HLA in healthy donors. The method was immunoSEQ multiplex PCR; TCRdb's version includes in-frame clones alone and lacks a portion of them. Among some 150,000 clones listed, about two thirds were seen once. Sequenced input: PBMCs. Receptors were obtained from a woman between 25 and 40 years old in good health and CMV-seronegative. Each CDR3 is given with its conserved first and last residue. The D gene is left open where the match is weak. A row's size may be missing; if present it is once, few, many or a size class.

CDR3	DNA	V	J	D	size
CAWSVKREPPAYEQYF	TGTGCCTGGAGTGTAAAGCGGGAGCCCCCCGCCTACGAGCAGTACTTC	TRBV30	TRBJ2-7	TRBD2	once
CASSEARGATNEKLFF	TGTGCCAGCAGTGAAGCTAGAGGCGCAACTAATGAAAAACTGTTTTTT	TRBV6-1	TRBJ1-4	NA	NA
CASRGQGLPNEQFF	TGTGCCAGCAGGGGACAGGGTCTACCCAATGAGCAGTTCTTC	TRBV6-5	TRBJ2-1	TRBD1	NA
CAWTRRGVNTEAFF	TGTGCCTGGACCCGACGGGGGGTGAACACTGAAGCTTTCTTT	TRBV30	TRBJ1-1	NA	NA
CASRRGQFGGYTF	TGTGCCAGCAGAAGAGGGCAATTCGGTGGCTACACCTTC	TRBV14	TRBJ1-2	NA	few
CASSEYRLSYEQYF	TGTGCCAGCAGTGAATACCGACTATCCTACGAGCAGTACTTC	TRBV2	TRBJ2-7	NA	NA
CASSQFEGASSYNEQFF	TGTGCCAGCAGTCAGTTCGAAGGGGCGAGCTCCTACAATGAGCAGTTCTTC	TRBV28	TRBJ2-1	NA	NA
CAWTPGDRASEQFF	TGTGCCTGGACCCCAGGGGATAGGGCTAGTGAGCAGTTCTTC	TRBV30	TRBJ2-1	NA	NA
CASRGTSGWNEQFF	TGTGCCAGCAGAGGGACTAGCGGGTGGAATGAGCAGTTCTTC	TRBV2	TRBJ2-1	TRBD2	NA
CASSTRQNTGELFF	TGTGCCAGCAGTACCCGACAGAACACCGGGGAGCTGTTTTTT	TRBV6-6	TRBJ2-2	NA	NA
CASILQGDNSPLHF	TGTGCCAGCATTCTTCAGGGGGATAATTCACCCCTCCACTTT	TRBV28	TRBJ1-6	TRBD1	few
CASSLSSSYNSPLHF	TGCGCCAGCAGCCTATCGAGCTCCTATAATTCACCCCTCCACTTT	TRBV4-3	TRBJ1-6	NA	NA
CAISESRGADTQYF	TGTGCCATCAGTGAGTCTCGCGGTGCGGATACGCAGTATTTT	TRBV10-3	TRBJ2-3	NA	NA
CASSLGAGGTRYEQYF	TGTGCCAGCAGCTTAGGCGCGGGGGGCACCAGATACGAGCAGTACTTC	TRBV7-2	TRBJ2-7	TRBD2	NA
CASSPYMVPGGTEAFF	TGTGCCAGCAGTCCATATATGGTCCCGGGAGGGACTGAAGCTTTCTTT	TRBV7-6	TRBJ1-1	NA	NA
CASSPAVLNTEAFF	TGCGCCAGCAGCCCAGCGGTGTTGAACACTGAAGCTTTCTTT	TRBV4-3	TRBJ1-1	NA	NA
CSVSLSDTQYF	TGCAGCGTTTCCCTGTCTGATACGCAGTATTTT	TRBV29-1	TRBJ2-3	NA	NA
CASSIPGTVHNYF	TGTGCCAGCAGCATCCCCGGGACAGTACATAATTACTTC	TRBV11-2	TRBJ2-7	TRBD1	NA
CASSKIGQGAGEQYF	TGTGCCAGTAGCAAAATCGGACAGGGGGCGGGGGAGCAGTACTTC	TRBV19	TRBJ2-7	TRBD1	NA
CASSSPGQGEAGELFF	TGTGCCAGCAGTTCCCCGGGACAGGGTGAAGCCGGGGAGCTGTTTTTT	TRBV6-5	TRBJ2-2	TRBD1	NA
CASSQESLRGSQPQHF	TGCGCCAGCAGCCAAGAATCTCTACGGGGAAGTCAGCCCCAGCATTTT	TRBV4-1	TRBJ1-5	NA	NA
CASSRGTGREAFF	TGCGCCAGCAGCCGGGGGACAGGGAGAGAAGCTTTCTTT	TRBV4-3	TRBJ1-1	TRBD1	once
CASSVDRTGVTYNEQFF	TGTGCCAGCAGCGTAGATAGGACAGGGGTGACCTACAATGAGCAGTTCTTC	TRBV9	TRBJ2-1	TRBD1	NA
CASSSQGPAETQYF	TGTGCCAGCAGCTCACAGGGACCGGCAGAGACCCAGTACTTC	TRBV5-4	TRBJ2-5	NA	NA
CASSRQADNQPQHF	TGTGCCAGTAGTCGACAGGCCGACAATCAGCCCCAGCATTTT	TRBV19	TRBJ1-5	NA	NA
CASSLTDRGPLFYGYTF	TGTGCCAGCAGCTTAACGGACAGGGGCCCGCTGTTTTATGGCTACACCTTC	TRBV7-9	TRBJ1-2	TRBD1	NA
CASSLLSLAGANYEQYF	TGTGCCAGCAGTCTATTATCCTTAGCGGGGGCGAACTACGAGCAGTACTTC	TRBV7-9	TRBJ2-7	TRBD2	NA
CASSLLRNTEAFF	TGTGCCAGCAGTCTACTCCGGAACACTGAAGCTTTCTTT	TRBV6-1	TRBJ1-1	NA	NA
CARKGDTQYF	TGTGCCAGAAAGGGGGATACGCAGTATTTT	TRBV5-3	TRBJ2-3	NA	NA
CSVGGGEKLFF	TGCAGCGTTGGTGGGGGGGAAAAACTGTTTTTT	TRBV29-1	TRBJ1-4	NA	NA
CASSFKPQGETQYF	TGTGCCAGCAGCTTCAAACCCCAGGGGGAGACCCAGTACTTC	TRBV7-2	TRBJ2-5	NA	NA
CASSLIQGYYNEQFF	TGTGCCAGCAGCTTAATACAGGGATACTACAATGAGCAGTTCTTC	TRBV7-3	TRBJ2-1	NA	NA
CASSQEGGWGTEAFF	TGCGCCAGCAGCCAAGAGGGGGGGTGGGGAACTGAAGCTTTCTTT	TRBV4-3	TRBJ1-1	NA	NA
CASSHLTGVQPQHF	TGCGCCAGCAGCCACCTGACAGGGGTTCAGCCCCAGCATTTT	TRBV4-3	TRBJ1-5	TRBD1	once
CAWSVGGLNQPQHF	TGTGCCTGGAGTGTGGGGGGACTTAATCAGCCCCAGCATTTT	TRBV30	TRBJ1-5	NA	few
CASTVLRDLHF	TGTGCCAGCACCGTTCTCAGGGACCTCCACTTT	TRBV2	TRBJ1-6	NA	few
CASKRANKKGWNNSPLHF	TGTGCCAGCAAAAGGGCTAATAAAAAGGGGTGGAATAATTCACCCCTCCACTTT	TRBV2	TRBJ1-6	NA	NA
CASSLGGPDGYTF	TGCGCCAGCAGCTTAGGGGGACCGGATGGCTACACCTTC	TRBV5-1	TRBJ1-2	NA	NA
CASSTLGGDTGELFF	TGCGCCAGCAGCACCTTGGGGGGGGACACCGGGGAGCTGTTTTTT	TRBV5-1	TRBJ2-2	TRBD2	few
CASSSGLAGTAKNIQYF	TGTGCCAGCAGCTCGGGACTAGCGGGGACAGCCAAAAACATTCAGTACTTC	TRBV5-4	TRBJ2-4	TRBD2	NA